These 3 T cell receptor beta chains share one sample of origin, sequenced in a study of blood T cell repertoires in COVID-19 (dated by TCRdb to 2020 to 2022). The protocol used for the library was the immunoSEQ multiplex PCR assay. The table was pulled from immuneACCESS by TCRdb, which kept in-frame rearrangements only. Such tables lose some clones; where checked, under half of the loss comes from unresolved V genes, and the rest has no known cause. Here the sample has more than 200,000 clones; 85% to 90% occur a single time. The leading ten clones occupy about 1.5% of the sample. Material for sequencing was PBMCs or T cells enriched from blood (not recorded which). Receptors were obtained from a woman between 45 and 65 years old who had recovered from COVID-19.

This clone was counted only a few times. The gene calls are TRBV24-1 and TRBJ1-5, with 7 bases lining up with TRBD1. CDR3 size: 15 residues. Germline CDR1 KGHDR, CDR2 SFDVKD. The CDR3 DNA reads as TGTGCGTCGATTGACAGGGTAATGTTGGATCAGCCCCAGCATTTT. It encodes CASIDRVMLDQPQHF.

CDR3 residues: CASTLGSPGGGNNEQFF. CDR3 bases: TGTGCCAGCACCCTTGGCTCTCCCGGGGGGGGAAACAATGAGCAGTTCTTC. The chain links TRBV5-5 to TRBJ2-1, with TRBD2 matching 8 bases. Losses at the gene ends were 6 bases for V and 5 bases for J; bases not matched to a gene: 16. CDR1 is SGHKS, CDR2 YYEKEE, per germline (reference sequence). This CDR3 is built from 17 residues.

This clone was found once. V gene TRBV20-1 combines with J gene TRBJ1-1; D may be TRBD1 (5 bases). Deletions cut 6 bases from V and 6 bases from J, with 8 bases between. CDR3 length: 10 residues. Germline V gene lookup returns CDR1 DFQATT and CDR2 SNEGSKA (reference sequence). The CDR3 coding sequence is TGCAGTGCCTGGGACTCTGAAGCTTTCTTT. Its protein product is CSAWDSEAFF.